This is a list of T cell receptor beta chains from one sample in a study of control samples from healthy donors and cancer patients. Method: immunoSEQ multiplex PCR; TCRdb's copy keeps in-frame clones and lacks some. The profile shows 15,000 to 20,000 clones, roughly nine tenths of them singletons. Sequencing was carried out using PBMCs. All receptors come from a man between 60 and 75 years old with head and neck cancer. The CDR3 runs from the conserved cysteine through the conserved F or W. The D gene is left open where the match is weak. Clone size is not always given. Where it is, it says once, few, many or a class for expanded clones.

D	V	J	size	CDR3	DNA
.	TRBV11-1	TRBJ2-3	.	CASSAQVGKTDTQYF	TGTGCCAGCAGCGCCCAGGTCGGGAAAACAGATACGCAGTATTTT
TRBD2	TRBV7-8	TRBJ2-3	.	CASSLRTSGGARDTQYF	TGTGCCAGCAGCCTACGGACTAGCGGGGGGGCAAGGGATACGCAGTATTTT
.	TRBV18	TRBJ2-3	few	CASSPARSSTDTQYF	TGTGCCAGCTCACCCGCGAGGAGCTCCACAGATACGCAGTATTTT
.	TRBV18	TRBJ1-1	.	CASSPPGGARLWAEAFF	TGTGCCAGCTCACCACCAGGAGGGGCCAGATTGTGGGCTGAAGCTTTCTTT
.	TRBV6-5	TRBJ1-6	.	CASSLKRGGTSPLHF	TGTGCCAGCAGTTTGAAGCGGGGCGGGACTTCACCCCTCCACTTT
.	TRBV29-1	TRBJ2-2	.	CSVGRKAGELFF	TGCAGCGTTGGTCGGAAGGCCGGGGAGCTGTTTTTT
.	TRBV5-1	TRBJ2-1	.	CASRAPPYNEQFF	TGCGCCAGCAGGGCGCCTCCCTACAATGAGCAGTTCTTC
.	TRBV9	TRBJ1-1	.	CASSVNPSPNTEAFF	TGTGCCAGCAGCGTAAATCCCTCCCCGAACACTGAAGCTTTCTTT
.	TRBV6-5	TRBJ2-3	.	CASSYSPRGTDTQYF	TGTGCCAGCAGTTACTCTCCCAGGGGCACAGATACGCAGTATTTT
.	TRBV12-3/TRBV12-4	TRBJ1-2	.	CASRSDKNYGYTF	TGTGCCAGCAGATCCGACAAGAACTATGGCTACACCTTC
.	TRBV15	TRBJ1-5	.	CATSREVRRAGRDQPQHF	TGTGCCACCAGCAGAGAAGTGAGGAGGGCAGGGAGGGATCAGCCCCAGCATTTT
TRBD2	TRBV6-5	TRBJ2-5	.	CASSLAGGQETQYF	TGTGCCAGCAGTCTAGCGGGGGGGCAAGAGACCCAGTACTTC
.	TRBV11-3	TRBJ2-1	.	CASSLSGMGEQFF	TGTGCCAGCAGCTTGTCAGGGATGGGGGAGCAGTTCTTC
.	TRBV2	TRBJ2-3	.	CASSQTLPTDTQYF	TGTGCCAGCAGTCAAACCCTGCCCACAGATACGCAGTATTTT
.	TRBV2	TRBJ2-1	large	CASTGGGYNEQFF	TGTGCCAGCACAGGGGGGGGTTACAATGAGCAGTTCTTC
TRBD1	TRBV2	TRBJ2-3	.	CASKRTGVTDTQYF	TGTGCCAGCAAGAGGACAGGGGTAACAGATACGCAGTATTTT
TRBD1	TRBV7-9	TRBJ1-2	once	CASSFGQADGYGYTF	TGTGCCAGCAGCTTTGGACAGGCCGACGGCTATGGCTACACCTTC
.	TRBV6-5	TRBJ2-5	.	CASRVGEETQYF	TGTGCCAGCCGGGTAGGGGAGGAGACCCAGTACTTC
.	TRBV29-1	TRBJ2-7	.	CSVVFGTYEQYF	TGCAGCGTTGTGTTCGGGACCTACGAGCAGTACTTC
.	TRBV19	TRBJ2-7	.	CASSTTASYEQYF	TGTGCCAGTAGTACTACGGCTTCCTACGAGCAGTACTTC
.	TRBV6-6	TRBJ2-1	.	CASQGGGNEQFF	TGTGCCAGCCAGGGAGGGGGCAATGAGCAGTTCTTC
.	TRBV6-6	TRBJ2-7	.	CASSYRQDPSYEQYF	TGTGCCAGCAGTTATAGGCAGGACCCCTCCTACGAGCAGTACTTC
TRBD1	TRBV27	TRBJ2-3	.	CAPREQGATTDTQYF	TGTGCCCCCCGGGAACAGGGGGCAACCACAGATACGCAGTATTTT
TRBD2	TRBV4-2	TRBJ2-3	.	CASSSPTGAGVTDTQYF	TGTGCCAGCAGCTCCCCAACCGGAGCGGGGGTAACAGATACGCAGTATTTT
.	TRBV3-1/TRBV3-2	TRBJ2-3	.	CASSQQVGLTDTQYF	TGTGCCAGCAGCCAACAAGTGGGGTTGACAGATACGCAGTATTTT
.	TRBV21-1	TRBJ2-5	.	CASSTRGTGEETQYF	TGTGCCAGCAGCACTAGAGGGACAGGCGAAGAGACCCAGTACTTC
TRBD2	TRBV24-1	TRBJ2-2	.	CAAGDTGELFF	TGTGCCGCGGGAGACACCGGGGAGCTGTTTTTT
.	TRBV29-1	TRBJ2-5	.	CSVDWGETQYF	TGCAGCGTTGATTGGGGGGAGACCCAGTACTTC
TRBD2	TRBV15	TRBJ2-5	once	CATSRAGGGQYF	TGTGCCACCAGCAGAGCGGGAGGGGGCCAGTACTTC
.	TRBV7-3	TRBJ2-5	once	CASSLGVAAQETQYF	TGTGCCAGCAGCTTAGGGGTAGCTGCACAAGAGACCCAGTACTTC
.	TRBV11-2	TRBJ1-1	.	CASSLDRAGAEGAFF	TGTGCCAGCAGCTTAGATCGGGCAGGGGCGGAGGGAGCTTTCTTT
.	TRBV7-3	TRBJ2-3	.	CASSLGRNTDTQYF	TGTGCCAGCAGTCTGGGCAGAAACACAGATACGCAGTATTTT
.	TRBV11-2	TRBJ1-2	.	CASSAQGNGYTF	TGTGCCAGCAGCGCCCAGGGGAATGGCTACACCTTC
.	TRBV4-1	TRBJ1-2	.	CASSQGDTGPWGYTF	TGCGCCAGCAGCCAAGGAGATACAGGCCCCTGGGGCTACACCTTC
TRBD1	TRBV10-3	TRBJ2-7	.	CAISEPLTGAYEQYF	TGTGCCATCAGTGAGCCCTTGACAGGGGCCTACGAGCAGTACTTC
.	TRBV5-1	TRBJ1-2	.	CASSGGSRYGYTF	TGCGCCAGCAGCGGGGGGAGTAGGTATGGCTACACCTTC
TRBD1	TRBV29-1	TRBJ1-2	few	CSVGQGGDYTF	TGCAGCGTGGGACAGGGGGGAGACTACACCTTC
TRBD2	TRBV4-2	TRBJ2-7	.	CASSQLTGTMDYEQYF	TGTGCCAGCAGCCAACTGACCGGGACTATGGACTACGAGCAGTACTTC
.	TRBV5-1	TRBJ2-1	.	CASSLGVKAGVGNEQFF	TGCGCCAGCAGCTTGGGAGTGAAGGCAGGTGTCGGCAATGAGCAGTTCTTC
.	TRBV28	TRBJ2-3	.	CASSFSIPSTDTQYF	TGTGCCAGCAGTTTTTCTATTCCTAGCACAGATACGCAGTATTTT
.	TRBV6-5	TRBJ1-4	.	CASRPGKAVNEKLFF	TGTGCCAGCAGACCCGGGAAGGCGGTAAATGAAAAACTGTTTTTT
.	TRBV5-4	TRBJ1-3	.	CASSLLQDYGNTIYF	TGTGCCAGCAGCTTGCTCCAGGACTATGGAAACACCATATATTTT
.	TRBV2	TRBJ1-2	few	CASSERLGRRGGEGYTF	TGTGCCAGCAGTGAACGTTTGGGCCGCCGCGGCGGTGAAGGCTACACCTTC
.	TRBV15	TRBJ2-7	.	CATSRVGETATYEQYF	TGTGCCACCAGCAGAGTGGGGGAGACAGCCACCTACGAGCAGTACTTC
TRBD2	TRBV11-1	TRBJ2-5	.	CASSFGTSGGAVTQYF	TGTGCCAGCAGCTTCGGGACTAGCGGGGGGGCCGTGACCCAGTACTTC
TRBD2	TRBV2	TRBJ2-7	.	CASSEFTGGAGYEQYF	TGTGCCAGCAGTGAATTTACCGGGGGGGCTGGCTACGAGCAGTACTTC
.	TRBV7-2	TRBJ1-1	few	CASSPTRTVTEAFF	TGTGCCAGCAGCCCGACCCGGACGGTCACTGAAGCTTTCTTT
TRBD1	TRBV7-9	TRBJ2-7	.	CASSSSTGVYEQYF	TGTGCCAGCAGCTCCTCCACAGGGGTCTACGAGCAGTACTTC
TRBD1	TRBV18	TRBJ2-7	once	CASSPPGQVLYEQYF	TGTGCCAGCTCACCACCGGGACAGGTCCTCTACGAGCAGTACTTC
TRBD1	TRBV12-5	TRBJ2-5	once	CASGPGTGGPETQYF	TGTGCTAGTGGCCCTGGGACAGGTGGCCCGGAGACCCAGTACTTC